Below, 31 T cell receptor beta chains from the same sample are listed, as sequenced in a study of T-cell reconstitution after alpha-beta-depleted transplantation in children. Construction of the TCRbeta library involved unique molecular identifiers. TCRdb processed the PCR reads anew with MiXCR; each CDR3 protein has one entry. Of 230,000 or so distinct CDR3 sequences listed, 9% to 10% are singletons. The sample in question was PBMCs from the stem cell graft donor, obtained from the stem cell graft. Receptors were obtained from a human donor who donated a stem cell graft to a child with SCID.

This clonotype was seen many times. This sequence joins TRBV18 and TRBJ2-5, with D perhaps matching TRBD1 or TRBD2 (5 bases each). V lost 2 bases and J 5 bases, leaving 12 bases between the germline ends. This CDR3 contains 14 residues. Germline V gene data show CDR1 as KGHSH and CDR2 as LQKENI. CDR3 DNA sequence: TGTGCCAGCTCACCAGAGGGGCTGGCGGAGACCCAGTACTTC. This codes for CASSPEGLAETQYF.

This clonotype showed up many times. The rearrangement joins TRBV4-2 to TRBJ2-7; D uncertain. The CDR3 loop spans 14 amino acids. V was pared by 0 bases and J by 6 bases, with 12 bases between. Germline assignment: CDR1 LGHNA and CDR2 YNFKEQ. The CDR3 here is CASSQDSTLVEQYF. CDR3 sequence (DNA): TGTGCCAGCAGCCAAGATAGTACCTTGGTCGAGCAGTACTTC.

This clonotype was seen repeatedly, ten times or more. The CDR3 loop reads CASSDFIEWGYTF. The CDR3 DNA is TGTGCCAGCAGTGATTTTATCGAGTGGGGCTACACCTTC. The chain recombines TRBV2 with TRBJ1-2; D not resolved. CDR3 length equals 13 residues. Germline CDR1 is SNHLY and CDR2 is FYNNEI. The ends were cut back, 3 bases at V and 8 bases at J, with 13 bases in the middle.

This clonotype has ten or more counts. The genes are TRBV12-3 or TRBV12-4 and TRBJ1-1, with 8 bases fitting TRBD1. J gave up 6 bases and V 6 bases, and 18 bases lay outside the gene matches. The CDR3 runs to 17 residues. CDR3: CASSREGLRTGLSEAFF. In DNA, the CDR3 is TGTGCCAGCAGCCGCGAGGGGTTACGGACAGGGTTATCTGAAGCTTTCTTT.

This clonotype occurred many times. The chain uses TRBV5-6 and TRBJ1-1; D call uncertain. The V gene lost 4 bases and the J gene lost 7 bases, with 11 bases spanning the gap. In germline, CDR1 is SGHDT, CDR2 YYEEEE. This CDR3 region has 12 residues. CDR3 DNA: TGTGCCAGCAGCCCGTCTGGATATGAAGCTTTCTTT. This gives the protein CASSPSGYEAFF.

This clonotype has ten or more counts. This chain connects TRBV20-1 to TRBJ2-3; a weak D match, TRBD2 (6 bases). This CDR3 spans 14 amino acids. CDR1 and CDR2 (germline): DFQATT, SNEGSKA (reference sequence). Trimming cost V 4 bases and J 0 bases, with 11 bases left between them. CDR3 DNA: TGCAGTGCTAAGGGACTTAGTAGCACAGATACGCAGTATTTT. Amino acids: CSAKGLSSTDTQYF.

This clonotype occurred many times. The chain combines TRBV30 with TRBJ2-7; D is unresolved. The germline V gene encodes CDR1 GTSNPN and CDR2 SVGIG (reference sequence). The CDR3 loop spans 11 amino acids. Trimming stripped 4 bases from V and 6 bases from J, with 10 bases between. The DNA for the CDR3 is TGTGCCTGGAACGTCGTAGGCGAGCAGTACTTC. Amino acid sequence: CAWNVVGEQYF. Supplemented by reference TRBV30 and TRBJ2-7, the full variable domain reads SQTIHQWPATLVQPVGSPLSLECTVEGTSNPNLYWYRQAAGRGLQLLFYSVGIGQISSEVPQNLSASRPQDRQFILSSKKLLLSDSGFYLCAWNVVGEQYFGPGTRLTVT.

This clonotype was seen ten or more times. CDR3 residues: CASIGAAWDQPQHF. For the CDR3, the DNA is TGTGCCAGCATCGGGGCGGCTTGGGATCAGCCCCAGCATTTT. The rearrangement links TRBV5-8 to TRBJ1-5, with D possibly being TRBD1 (5 bases). This CDR3 has 14 residues. The germline V gene encodes CDR1 SGHTS and CDR2 YDEGEE. V lost 6 bases, J lost 5 bases, and 15 bases lay in between.

This clonotype was observed many times. V is TRBV30 and J is TRBJ1-5, with D tentatively TRBD1 (5 bases). Germline-derived CDR1 and CDR2 are GTSNPN and SVGIG (reference sequence). V was cut by 2 bases and J by 10 bases, with 15 bases left in between. The CDR3 extends over 13 amino acids. The CDR3 DNA sequence: TGTGCCTGGAGTATGAGGGGAGGGCTACCCCAGCATTTT. It translates to CAWSMRGGLPQHF. The full variable domain, with the rest looked up from reference TRBV30 and TRBJ1-5, is SQTIHQWPATLVQPVGSPLSLECTVEGTSNPNLYWYRQAAGRGLQLLFYSVGIGQISSEVPQNLSASRPQDRQFILSSKKLLLSDSGFYLCAWSMRGGLPQHFGDGTRLSIL.

There are many counts of this clonotype. The chain links TRBV20-1 to TRBJ2-7; tentative D call: TRBD2 (6 bases). The CDR3 is 15 amino acids. CDR1 DFQATT and CDR2 SNEGSKA come from the germline V gene (reference sequence). Trimming took off 6 bases at V and 2 bases at J, with 20 bases between the two ends. The CDR3 DNA reads TGCAGTGCGCCCTCCCTGCGGGGAACACCCTACGAGCAGTACTTC. It specifies CSAPSLRGTPYEQYF.

This clonotype was detected ten times or more. This sequence joins TRBV28 and TRBJ1-1, with 11 bases aligning to TRBD1. CDR1 and CDR2 from the germline V gene are MDHEN and SYDVKM. This CDR3 has 14 residues. The J segment lost 7 bases and the V segment lost 5 bases, leaving 6 bases of the junction unmatched. Here the CDR3 DNA reads TGTGCCAGCAGTCGCCGGGACAGGGGGGATGAAGCTTTCTTT. Its translation is CASSRRDRGDEAFF.

This clonotype was seen repeatedly, ten times or more. CDR3 protein: CASSSNLLGNQETQYF. DNA of the CDR3: TGTGCCAGCAGCTCAAACTTACTAGGCAACCAAGAGACCCAGTACTTC. The rearrangement links TRBV7-2 to TRBJ2-5; possible D gene TRBD2, 5 bases. Germline values: CDR1 SGHTA, CDR2 FQGNSA. The ends were cut back, 4 bases at V and 0 bases at J, with 15 bases in the middle. This CDR3 is 16 amino acids long.

The gene calls are TRBV11-2 and TRBJ2-7; D might be TRBD1 (6 bases). Trimming took off 3 bases at V and 7 bases at J, with 13 bases between the two ends. The CDR3 consists of 13 residues. Germline V lookup: CDR1 SGHAT, CDR2 FQNNGV. CDR3 bases: TGTGCCAGCAGCTTCCCCTCCCAGGGGGAGCAGTACTTC. Translated: CASSFPSQGEQYF.

This clonotype has ten or more counts. The CDR3: CASSSLGTGVNTGELFF. The CDR3 nucleotides are TGCGCCAGCAGCTCGCTGGGGACAGGGGTTAACACCGGGGAGCTGTTTTTT. V is TRBV5-1 and J is TRBJ2-2; 10 nucleotides line up with TRBD1. V lost 3 bases and J lost 2; bases outside the gene matches: 7. The CDR3 spans 17 residues. Looked up from germline, CDR1 is SGHRS and CDR2 is YFSETQ.

In its sample, this clonotype was seen many times. This chain uses TRBV2 with TRBJ2-5; D is unclear. The CDR3 totals 15 residues. Germline V gene lookup returns CDR1 SNHLY and CDR2 FYNNEI. V lost 1 base and J lost 7, with 16 bases in between. The CDR3 DNA reads TGTGCCAGCAGTGAAGAGGGCCTCATCCTTGGGACCCAGTACTTC. This codes for CASSEEGLILGTQYF.

This clonotype was picked up many times. The chain joins TRBV28 to TRBJ1-2; possibly TRBD1 for D (5 bases). The CDR3 loop spans 16 amino acids. Deletions cut 6 bases from V and 2 bases from J, with 19 bases between. Germline lookup yields CDR1 MDHEN and CDR2 SYDVKM. This CDR3 reads CASRLWSGQSNYGYTF. The CDR3 bases are TGTGCCAGCAGACTATGGTCGGGGCAGAGCAACTATGGCTACACCTTC.

In this sample, this clonotype turned up many times. J is TRBJ2-7 and V is TRBV7-4; TRBD1 might be the D (6 bases). CDR1 SGHVT and CDR2 SQSDAQ come from the germline V gene. Trimming removed 1 base at V and 0 bases at J, with 16 bases between. CDR3 length equals 17 residues. The CDR3 coding sequence is TGTGCCAGCAGCTTAGAACTTGGCAGGGGCCTCTCCTACGAGCAGTACTTC. It yields the protein CASSLELGRGLSYEQYF.

This clonotype was observed at least ten times. The rearrangement uses TRBV18 and TRBJ1-4, with unresolved D. CDR1 KGHSH and CDR2 LQKENI come from the germline V gene. The V gene lost 6 bases and the J gene lost 3 bases, with 11 bases spanning the gap. This CDR3 is 14 amino acids long. The DNA of the CDR3 is TGTGCCAGCTCCCCCCGAAGGGCTAATGAAAAACTGTTTTTT. Its protein is CASSPRRANEKLFF.

In its sample, this clonotype was seen a few times. The rearrangement joins TRBV9 to TRBJ2-3; 7 bases agree with TRBD2. The CDR3 has 18 amino acids. Germline loops: CDR1 SGDLS, CDR2 YYNGEE. V shed 3 bases and J 0 bases; nucleotides not matched to a gene: 13. CDR3 coding DNA: TGTGCCAGCAGCGCCCATGGGGGGGTCGCAGGTAGCACAGATACGCAGTATTTT. This encodes CASSAHGGVAGSTDTQYF.

This clonotype has ten or more counts. The CDR3 nucleotides are TGCGCCAGCATCGGCCAGGTTACTAATGAGCAGTTCTTC. Its protein product is CASIGQVTNEQFF. The chain is built from TRBV5-1 and TRBJ2-1; no reliable D call. With 6 bases removed from V and 7 bases from J, the gap between germline ends came to 14 bases. Germline V gene sequence: CDR1 SGHRS, CDR2 YFSETQ. The CDR3 runs 13 residues.

This clonotype was seen many times. The CDR3 protein is CASISHWGTGYGYTF. In DNA, the CDR3 is TGTGCCAGCATCTCCCATTGGGGCACGGGCTATGGCTACACCTTC. V usage is TRBV5-6 and J usage is TRBJ1-2; TRBD1 might be the D (5 bases). Germline-derived CDR1 and CDR2 are SGHDT and YYEEEE. V dropped 6 bases and J dropped 4 bases, with 19 bases sitting between them. The CDR3 consists of 15 residues.

This clonotype was seen repeatedly, ten times or more. This chain joins TRBV20-1 and TRBJ2-5; a weak D match, TRBD2 (5 bases). The V and J ends lost 7 bases and 5 bases respectively, with 20 bases between them. Germline assignment: CDR1 DFQATT and CDR2 SNEGSKA (reference sequence). This CDR3 is built from 14 residues. The CDR3 sequence: CSGQVGLAMETQYF. CDR3 bases: TGCAGTGGTCAGGTCGGGCTAGCTATGGAGACCCAGTACTTC.

This clonotype was seen at least ten times. The rearrangement links TRBV12-3 or TRBV12-4 to TRBJ2-2, with 7 bases fitting TRBD2. The CDR3 totals 15 residues. V was clipped by 3 bases and J by 8 bases; unmatched bases: 9. The CDR3 here is CASSFQSGGPGELFF. As DNA, the CDR3 is TGTGCCAGCAGTTTTCAGTCGGGGGGACCGGGGGAGCTGTTTTTT.

This clonotype was counted at least ten times. The CDR3 loop is CATSRQGEDEKLFF. CDR3 in DNA: TGTGCCACCAGCAGACAGGGTGAAGATGAAAAACTGTTTTTT. V and J are TRBV15 and TRBJ1-4; D is possibly TRBD1 (5 bases). The CDR3 extends over 14 amino acids. Between the trimmed V and J ends, which lost 2 bases and 6 bases, there was a span of 10 bases. The germline CDR1 and CDR2 sequences are LNHNV and YYDKDF (reference sequence).

In this sample, this clonotype turned up many times. The chain links TRBV5-1 to TRBJ2-3; 8 positions agree with TRBD1. Germline-derived CDR1 and CDR2 are SGHRS and YFSETQ. Losses at the gene ends were 4 bases for V and 2 bases for J; bases not matched to a gene: 6. The CDR3 is 15 amino acids. As DNA, the CDR3 is TGCGCCAGCAGCCCTATACAGGGGGACACAGATACGCAGTATTTT. The encoded protein is CASSPIQGDTDTQYF.

This clonotype was seen ten or more times. The chain recombines TRBV6-5 with TRBJ1-1, with D hard to call. Germline assignment: CDR1 MNHEY and CDR2 SVGAGI. The V end was cut by 8 bases, the J end by 1 base, with 5 bases between. The CDR3 covers 11 residues. CDR3 protein: CASQRNTEAFF. The DNA for the CDR3 is TGTGCCAGCCAAAGGAACACTGAAGCTTTCTTT.

At least ten counts were recorded for this clonotype. This chain joins TRBV15 and TRBJ1-2; D not certain. The germline gives CDR1 LNHNV, CDR2 YYDKDF (reference sequence). V was clipped by 2 bases and J by 3 bases, with 7 bases between them. This CDR3 comprises 13 residues. CDR3: CATSRNTDYGYTF. The CDR3 DNA reads as TGTGCCACCAGCAGAAACACAGACTATGGCTACACCTTC.

The table lists this clonotype with many counts. This chain joins TRBV6-5 and TRBJ2-3; tentative D call: TRBD2 (5 bases). This CDR3 has 19 residues. Trimming stripped 2 bases from V and 10 bases from J, with 31 bases between. Germline-derived CDR1 and CDR2 are MNHEY and SVGAGI. The CDR3 here is CASSYGKFYGPVVGEAQYF. CDR3 sequence (DNA): TGTGCCAGCAGTTACGGTAAATTCTACGGCCCAGTGGTGGGAGAGGCGCAGTATTTT.

This clonotype was seen repeatedly, ten times or more. V is TRBV2 and J is TRBJ2-3; D may match TRBD1 or TRBD2 (5 bases each). Trimming cost V 5 bases and J 1 base, with 7 bases left between them. The CDR3 is 13 amino acids. Germline lookup yields CDR1 SNHLY and CDR2 FYNNEI. The CDR3 sequence is CASSRDRTDTQYF. DNA of the CDR3: TGTGCCAGCAGTCGGGACCGCACAGATACGCAGTATTTT.

This clonotype came up many times. This chain joins TRBV7-2 and TRBJ1-2; the D is unclear. Germline CDR1 and CDR2: SGHTA and FQGNSA. Trimming removed 7 bases at V and 1 base at J, with 16 bases between. This CDR3 is 15 amino acids long. The CDR3 nucleotides are TGTGCCAGCAACTACGCGATGACACTTAACTATGGCTACACCTTC. Its translation: CASNYAMTLNYGYTF.

This clonotype was detected ten times or more. The chain joins TRBV4-2 to TRBJ2-1; 9 bases line up with TRBD2. Germline values: CDR1 LGHNA, CDR2 YNFKEQ. Germline trimming cut 0 bases from V and 6 bases from J; bases unmatched to any gene: 9. CDR3 length equals 17 residues. CDR3 sequence reads: CASSQDGPSGVFNEQFF. The CDR3 DNA reads as TGTGCCAGCAGCCAAGATGGGCCTAGCGGGGTATTCAATGAGCAGTTCTTC.